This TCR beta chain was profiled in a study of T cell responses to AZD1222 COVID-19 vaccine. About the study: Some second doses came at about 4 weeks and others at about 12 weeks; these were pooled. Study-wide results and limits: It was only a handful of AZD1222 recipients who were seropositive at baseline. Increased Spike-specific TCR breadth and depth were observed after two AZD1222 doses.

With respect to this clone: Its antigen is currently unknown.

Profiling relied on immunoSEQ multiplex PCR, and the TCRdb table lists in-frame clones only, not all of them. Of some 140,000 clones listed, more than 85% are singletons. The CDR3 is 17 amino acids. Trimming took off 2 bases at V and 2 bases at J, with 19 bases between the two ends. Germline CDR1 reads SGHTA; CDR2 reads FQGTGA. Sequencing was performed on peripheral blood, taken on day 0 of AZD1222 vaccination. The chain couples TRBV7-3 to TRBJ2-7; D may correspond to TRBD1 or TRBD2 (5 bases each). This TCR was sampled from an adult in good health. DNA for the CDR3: TGTGCCAGCAGCTTAGAATCGAGGGGCACGTTCGCCTACGAGCAGTACTTC. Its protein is CASSLESRGTFAYEQYF.